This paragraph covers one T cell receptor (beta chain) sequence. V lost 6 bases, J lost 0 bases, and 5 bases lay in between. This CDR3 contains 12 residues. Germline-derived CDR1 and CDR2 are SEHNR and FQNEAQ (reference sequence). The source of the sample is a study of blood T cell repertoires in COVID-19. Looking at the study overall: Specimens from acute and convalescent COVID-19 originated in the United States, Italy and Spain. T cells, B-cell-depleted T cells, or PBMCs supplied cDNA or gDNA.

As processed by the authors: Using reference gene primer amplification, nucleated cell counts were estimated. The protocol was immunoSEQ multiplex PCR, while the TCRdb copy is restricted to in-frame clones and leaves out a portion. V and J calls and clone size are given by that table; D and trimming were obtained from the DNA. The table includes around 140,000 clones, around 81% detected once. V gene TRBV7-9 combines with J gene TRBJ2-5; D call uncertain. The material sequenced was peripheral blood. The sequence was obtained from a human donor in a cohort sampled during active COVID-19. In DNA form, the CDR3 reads TGTGCCAGCAGGAGCGACCAAGAGACCCAGTACTTC. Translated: CASRSDQETQYF.